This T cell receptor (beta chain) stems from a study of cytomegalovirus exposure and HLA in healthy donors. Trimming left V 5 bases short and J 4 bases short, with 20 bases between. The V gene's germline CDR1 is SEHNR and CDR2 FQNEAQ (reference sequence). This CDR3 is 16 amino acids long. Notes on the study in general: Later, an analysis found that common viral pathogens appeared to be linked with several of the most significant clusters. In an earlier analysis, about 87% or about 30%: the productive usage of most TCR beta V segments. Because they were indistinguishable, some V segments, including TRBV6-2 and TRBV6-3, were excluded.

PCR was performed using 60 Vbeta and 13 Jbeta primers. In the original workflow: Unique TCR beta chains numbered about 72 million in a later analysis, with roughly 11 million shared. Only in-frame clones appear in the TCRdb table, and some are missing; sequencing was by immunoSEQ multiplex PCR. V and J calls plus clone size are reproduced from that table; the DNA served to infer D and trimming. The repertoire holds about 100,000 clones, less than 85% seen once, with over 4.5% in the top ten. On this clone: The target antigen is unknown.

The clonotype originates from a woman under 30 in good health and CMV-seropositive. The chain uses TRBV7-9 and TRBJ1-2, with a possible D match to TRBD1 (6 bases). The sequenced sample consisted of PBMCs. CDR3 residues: CASSPPLSRGVYGYTF. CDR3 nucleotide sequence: TGTGCCAGCAGCCCACCCCTGTCCAGGGGTGTCTATGGCTACACCTTC.